Many counts were recorded for the clone carrying this T cell receptor (beta chain). Its cognate antigen is unknown. The data were taken from a study of T-cell reconstitution after alpha-beta-depleted transplantation in children. Preparation of the TCRbeta library involved a method that used unique molecular identifiers. TCRdb re-derived calls from the PCR reads in MiXCR, one entry per CDR3 protein. Of approximately 110,000 distinct CDR3 sequences in the sample, 23% were seen once. Study-wide findings and caveats: From surviving recipient T cells and thymic progenitors came the high day-60 TCRbeta diversity observed in some patients. Several hundred graft clones that had expanded were reportedly the source of alpha-beta T cells about two months after transplant. At one year after transplant, newly produced T cells mostly accounted for T-cell counts and diversity.

The source is a male patient aged 2 to 9 who had a stem cell transplant for chronic granulomatous disease, so the T cells may come from the graft donor. The material sequenced was PBMCs, mostly from graft donor cells, taken 180 days after TCRalphabeta/CD19-depleted stem cell transplant.

The DNA of the CDR3 is TGTGCCAGCAGCTTAGTGGTTAACAGGGGGGCTGAAGCTTTCTTT. It yields the protein CASSLVVNRGAEAFF. This rearrangement joins TRBV7-2 to TRBJ1-1, with TRBD1 matching over 8 bases. V lost 1 base to trimming and J lost 6 bases; unmatched junction nucleotides: 7. Germline V gives CDR1 SGHTA, CDR2 FQGNSA. The CDR3 is 15 amino acids.